A selection of T cell receptor beta chains follows, all from one sample in a study of vaccination effects on CD4 cells after COVID-19. No antigen has been assigned to these receptors. This table comes from immunoSEQ multiplex PCR, and its TCRdb copy is limited to in-frame clones, with some not included. The sample lists 50,000 to 75,000 clones; about three quarters were seen once. The sequencing here drew on CD4+ T cells from PBMCs cultured without peptide, taken before COVID-19 vaccination. All receptors derive from a human donor who received a COVID-19 vaccine. CDR3s include the opening cysteine and the closing phenylalanine or tryptophan. D genes are given only for firm matches.

>14|NA|TRBV19|TRBJ1-4
CASRDSATNEKLFF
TGTGCCAGTAGGGACAGTGCAACTAATGAAAAACTGTTTTTT
>13|TRBD1|TRBV9|TRBJ1-2
CASSVNTGGGYTF
TGTGCCAGCAGCGTCAATACAGGGGGTGGCTACACCTTC
>14|NA|TRBV5-4|TRBJ2-3
CASRPAPNADTQYF
TGTGCCAGCAGGCCAGCGCCCAATGCCGATACGCAGTATTTT
>14|NA|TRBV6-5|TRBJ1-3
CASSRDSSGNTIYF
TGTGCCAGCAGTCGTGACAGCTCTGGAAACACCATATATTTT
>16|TRBD1|TRBV3-1/TRBV3-2|TRBJ1-4
CASSPSSTGRSVKLFF
TGTGCCAGCAGTCCCTCCTCGACAGGGCGGTCTGTAAAACTGTTTTTT
>13|NA|TRBV7-3|TRBJ2-1
CASSLIAANEQFF
TGTGCCAGCAGCTTAATAGCGGCCAATGAGCAGTTCTTC
>14|TRBD1|TRBV28|TRBJ2-3
CASRQTGGTDTQYF
TGTGCCAGCAGACAGACAGGGGGCACAGATACGCAGTATTTT
>15|NA|TRBV7-2|TRBJ2-5
CASSSYGGLLETQYF
TGTGCCAGCAGCTCGTACGGGGGCCTTTTAGAGACCCAGTACTTC
>14|NA|TRBV30|TRBJ1-6
CAWGSNAAHSPLHF
TGTGCCTGGGGCTCTAACGCGGCCCATTCACCCCTCCACTTT
>15|TRBD1|TRBV7-2|TRBJ1-2
CASSSAGQGGYGYTF
TGTGCCAGCAGCTCCGCCGGACAGGGCGGCTATGGCTACACCTTC